This TCR beta chain came from a study of cytomegalovirus exposure and HLA in healthy donors. Primers for the PCR totalled 60 Vbeta and 13 Jbeta. The assay was immunoSEQ multiplex PCR, and TCRdb's table has in-frame clones only and misses some. The sample consists of approximately 190,000 clones, about 12% of them appearing once. Whole-study findings and limits: Accounts indicate the classifier identified cytomegalovirus status with strong specificity and sensitivity. Donor immune exposure was known only as CMV serostatus. CMV antigen specificity was confirmed in vitro for a few CMV-associated chains. Listed as cytomegalovirus-associated were approximately 160 TCR beta chains.

The germline CDR1 and CDR2 sequences are MNHEY and SMNVEV (reference sequence). Losses at the gene ends were 3 bases for V and 5 bases for J; bases not matched to a gene: 4. The CDR3 extends over 15 amino acids. On this clone: What it recognizes is unknown.

Sequenced input: PBMCs. V gene TRBV27 combines with J gene TRBJ2-3; 11 positions match TRBD2. This TCR was recovered from a middle-aged man in good health and CMV-seropositive. The CDR3 spells CASSFTSGGKDTQYF. The CDR3 coding sequence is TGTGCCAGCAGTTTTACTAGCGGGGGAAAAGATACGCAGTATTTT.